Listed below are T cell receptor beta chains from one sample, sequenced in a study of CD8 T cells in ankylosing spondylitis. TCRdb re-called the 5' RACE reads with MiXCR, one entry per CDR3 protein. The data show fewer than 400,000 distinct CDR3 sequences, 7.5% to 9% seen once. The sample comprised blood, either unsorted or a sorted T cell fraction (not recorded which). These receptors were taken from a male donor with ankylosing spondylitis. Each CDR3 is given with its conserved first and last residue. D genes are given only for firm matches. The size field is filled for only some rows; it gives once, few, many or a size class.

. | TRBJ2-5 | TRBV20-1 | few | TGCAGTGCTAGAGTTGGAGGACGCGAGACCCAGTACTTC | CSARVGGRETQYF
TRBD2 | TRBJ2-1 | TRBV4-1 | . | TGCGCCAGCAGCTACCGGACTAGCGGGCGTTACAATGAGCAGTTCTTC | CASSYRTSGRYNEQFF
. | TRBJ1-5 | TRBV5-1 | many | TGCGCCAGCAGCTTGTTACAGGGACAGCCCCAGCATTTT | CASSLLQGQPQHF
. | TRBJ2-1 | TRBV29-1 | . | TGCAGCGTTGTACAGTCCTACAATGAGCAGTTCTTC | CSVVQSYNEQFF
TRBD2 | TRBJ2-2 | TRBV30 | few | TGTGCCTGGTCAAGACTAGCGGGAGTCACCGGGGAGCTGTTTTTT | CAWSRLAGVTGELFF
. | TRBJ2-1 | TRBV4-3 | many | TGCGCCAGCAGCCAAGACGGGCCTAGCGCTAACAATGAGCAGTTCTTC | CASSQDGPSANNEQFF
. | TRBJ2-7 | TRBV12-5 | few | TGTGCTAGTGGTTTGGCGCCACTGAACTACGAGCAGTACTTC | CASGLAPLNYEQYF
. | TRBJ2-2 | TRBV7-2 | many | TGTGCCAGCAGGGGCGTCACCGGGGAGCTGTTTTTT | CASRGVTGELFF
. | TRBJ2-2 | TRBV5-1 | . | TGCGCCAGCAGCCTACTAAACAGCAACTCGAACACCGGGGAGCTGTTTTTT | CASSLLNSNSNTGELFF
. | TRBJ2-2 | TRBV9 | many | TGTGCCAGCAGCGTAGTGGGGCAGGCCTCCACCGGGGAGCTGTTTTTT | CASSVVGQASTGELFF
. | TRBJ2-7 | TRBV10-1 | . | TGCGCCAGCAGTGAAGGGGTCTGGTACGAGCAGTACTTC | CASSEGVWYEQYF